The entry below describes one T cell receptor (beta chain). Sequencing used immunoSEQ multiplex PCR; TCRdb keeps in-frame clones, though not all of them. The sample comprises roughly 280,000 clones, roughly 80% of which are singletons, and under 5.5% rests with the top ten. This record belongs to a study of blood T cell repertoires in COVID-19. Study-level background: The samples span acute and convalescent COVID-19 from the United States, Italy and Spain. PBMCs, B-cell-depleted T cells, or T cells provided the cDNA or gDNA that made up the material.

The CDR3 consists of 13 residues. Germline V CDR1 and CDR2: SGHVS, FQNEAQ. V lost 2 bases, J lost 0 bases, and 5 bases lay in between. The source material was peripheral blood. The source is a man aged 55-75 years who had recovered from COVID-19. The chain has TRBV7-8 and TRBJ2-7; D unclear. The CDR3 DNA sequence: TGTGCCAGCAGCTTATACACCTCCTACGAGCAGTACTTC. It encodes CASSLYTSYEQYF.